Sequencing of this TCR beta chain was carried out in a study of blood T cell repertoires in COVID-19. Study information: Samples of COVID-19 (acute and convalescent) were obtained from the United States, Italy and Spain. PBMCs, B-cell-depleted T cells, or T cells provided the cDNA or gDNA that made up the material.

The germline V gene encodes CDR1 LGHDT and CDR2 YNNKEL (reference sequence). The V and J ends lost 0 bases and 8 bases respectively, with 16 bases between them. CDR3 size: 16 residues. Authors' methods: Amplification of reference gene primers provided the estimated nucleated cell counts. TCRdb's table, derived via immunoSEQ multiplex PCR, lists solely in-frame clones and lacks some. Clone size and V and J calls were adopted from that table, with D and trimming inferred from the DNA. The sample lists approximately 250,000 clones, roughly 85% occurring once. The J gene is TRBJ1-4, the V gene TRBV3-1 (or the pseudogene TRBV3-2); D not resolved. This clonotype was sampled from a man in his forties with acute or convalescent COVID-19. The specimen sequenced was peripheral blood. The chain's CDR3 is CASSQDSKRAQEKLFF. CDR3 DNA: TGTGCCAGCAGCCAAGATTCGAAGAGGGCGCAAGAAAAACTGTTTTTT.